Below, 10 T cell receptor beta chains from the same sample are listed, as sequenced in a study of T cell responses to AZD1222 COVID-19 vaccine. Libraries were prepared by immunoSEQ multiplex PCR; TCRdb keeps only in-frame clonotypes and omits some of them. Here the sample spans 150,000 to 180,000 clones, around 89% being singletons. This sample comprised peripheral blood, obtained on day 0 of AZD1222 vaccination. These receptors all stem from an adult in good health.

The rearrangement joins TRBV4-1 to TRBJ1-2; D unresolved. Per germline, CDR1 MGHRA and CDR2 YSYEKL. This CDR3 region has 15 residues. Trimming removed 4 bases from V and 0 bases from J, with 12 bases in between. CDR3 DNA sequence: TGCGCCAGCAGCCCGGGTCCTGGTGCTAACTATGGCTACACCTTC. Its protein product is CASSPGPGANYGYTF.

The chain carries TRBV7-2 and TRBJ1-1; TRBD1 aligns across 11 bases. Looked up from germline, CDR1 is SGHTA and CDR2 is FQGNSA. The CDR3 contains 18 residues. V was pared by 5 bases and J by 0 bases, with 11 bases of the junction left unmatched. The CDR3 spells CASSPSGTGGTMNTEAFF. Written as DNA, the CDR3 is TGTGCCAGCAGCCCCTCCGGGACAGGGGGGACGATGAACACTGAAGCTTTCTTT.

This sequence joins TRBV29-1 and TRBJ2-7, with D perhaps given as TRBD1 or TRBD2 (5 bases each). Germline V CDR1 and CDR2: SQVTM, ANQGSEA. V lost 5 bases to trimming and J lost 0 bases, with 17 bases between them. The CDR3 covers 15 residues. CDR3: CSVIQDSRSSYEQYF. The CDR3 DNA is TGCAGCGTTATACAGGACTCCCGAAGCTCCTACGAGCAGTACTTC.

The chain uses TRBV5-4 and TRBJ1-2, with D possibly TRBD1 on 6 matching bases. V was shortened by 3 bases and J by 0 bases, with 15 bases between the two germline ends. Per the germline V gene, CDR1 is SGHNT and CDR2 is YYREEE (reference sequence). There are 16 residues in the CDR3. The CDR3 here is CASSWGTPGANYGYTF. For the CDR3, the DNA is TGTGCCAGCAGCTGGGGGACACCTGGGGCTAACTATGGCTACACCTTC.

This clone was seen more than once but under ten times. The chain combines TRBV23-1 with TRBJ2-5; D is possibly TRBD1 (5 bases). TRBV23-1 is an ORF, with its function uncertain. The CDR3 contains 14 residues. V lost 0 bases and J 5 bases, leaving 10 bases between the germline ends. Here the CDR3 reads CASSQSKGLETQYF. The CDR3 DNA is TGCGCCAGCAGTCAATCAAAGGGGCTGGAGACCCAGTACTTC.

The chain recombines TRBV13 with TRBJ1-6; D possibly corresponds to TRBD1 (6 bases). Germline V lookup: CDR1 PRHDT, CDR2 FYEKMQ (reference sequence). CDR3 size: 14 residues. V lost 2 bases to trimming and J lost 12 bases, with 14 bases between them. This chain's CDR3 is CASSLLGTPKPLHF. The CDR3, as DNA: TGTGCCAGCAGCTTACTTGGGACACCAAAACCCCTCCACTTT.

This rearrangement joins TRBV18 to TRBJ2-3; perhaps TRBD2 as D (6 bases). Trimming left V 6 bases short and J 0 bases short, with 10 bases between. The CDR3 is 14 amino acids. CDR1 and CDR2 (germline): KGHSH, LQKENI. The CDR3 sequence: CASSLGTSTDTQYF. DNA of the CDR3: TGTGCCAGCTCGCTAGGGACTAGCACAGATACGCAGTATTTT. Full variable domain (outside the CDR3, taken from reference TRBV18 and TRBJ2-3): NAGVMQNPRHLVRRRGQEARLRCSPMKGHSHVYWYRQLPEEGLKFMVYLQKENIIDESGMPKERFSAEFPKEGPSILRIQQVVRGDSAAYFCASSLGTSTDTQYFGPGTRLTVL.

Only one count was recorded for this clone. This CDR3 is CASSPIAGGRETQYF. The CDR3 DNA reads as TGTGCCAGCAGCCCCATTGCGGGGGGGCGGGAGACCCAGTACTTC. This chain links TRBV11-2 with TRBJ2-5; 9 nucleotides align to TRBD2. There are 15 residues in the CDR3. Germline CDR1 and CDR2: SGHAT and FQNNGV. Trimming at V came to 5 bases and at J to 5 bases, leaving 9 bases not matched to a gene. Full variable domain (missing parts from reference TRBV11-2 and TRBJ2-5): EAGVAQSPRYKIIEKRQSVAFWCNPISGHATLYWYQQILGQGPKLLIQFQNNGVVDDSQLPKDRFSAERLKGVDSTLKIQPAKLEDSAVYLCASSPIAGGRETQYFGPGTRLLVL.

The chain combines TRBV10-2 with TRBJ2-3, with 8 bases lining up with TRBD2. J gave up 0 bases and V 3 bases, and 5 bases lay outside the gene matches. This CDR3 is built from 16 residues. Per germline, CDR1 WSHSY and CDR2 SAAADI. The CDR3 sequence is CASSDPGGRSTDTQYF. As DNA, the CDR3 is TGCGCCAGCAGTGACCCGGGGGGGCGGAGCACAGATACGCAGTATTTT.

CDR3 nucleotide sequence: TGTGCCAGCAGTCAGACTAACTATGGCTACACCTTC. Translated: CASSQTNYGYTF. This rearrangement joins TRBV12-3 or TRBV12-4 to TRBJ1-2; D gene ambiguous. The CDR3 is 12 amino acids. V gave up 5 bases and J gave up 0 bases, with 4 bases separating them.